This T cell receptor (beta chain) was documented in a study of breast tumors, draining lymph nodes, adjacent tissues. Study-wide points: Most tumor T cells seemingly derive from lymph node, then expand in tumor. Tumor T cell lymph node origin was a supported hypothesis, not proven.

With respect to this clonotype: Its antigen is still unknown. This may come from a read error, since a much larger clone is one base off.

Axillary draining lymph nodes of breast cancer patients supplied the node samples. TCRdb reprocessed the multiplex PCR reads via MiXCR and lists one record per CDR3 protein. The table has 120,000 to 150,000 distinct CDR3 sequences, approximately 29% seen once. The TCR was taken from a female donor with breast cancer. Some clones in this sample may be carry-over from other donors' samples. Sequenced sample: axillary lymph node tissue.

The chain's CDR3 is CASSLSGGHQETQHF. CDR3 in DNA: TGTGCCAGCAGCTTAAGCGGGGGCCACCAAGAGACCCAGCACTTC. The chain links TRBV7-9 to TRBJ2-5, with 8 bases fitting TRBD2. Germline V lookup: CDR1 SEHNR, CDR2 FQNEAQ (reference sequence). The CDR3 length is 15 residues.